The 13 T cell receptor beta chains below all came from one sample that was sequenced in a study of Graves' ophthalmopathy and Graves' hyperthyroidism. The sequenced template was RNA, covering the TCR beta CDR3 region. The workflow started with a first-round RT-PCR run with HTBI primers and then moved on to a second-round multiplex PCR. MiXCR, run by TCRdb on the multiplex PCR reads, gives a single entry per CDR3 protein. The sample comprises about 740,000 distinct CDR3 sequences, roughly 40% of which are singletons, and roughly 45% rests with the top ten. Sequenced input: peripheral blood. Receptors were obtained from an adult man with Graves' ophthalmopathy.

V usage is TRBV2 and J usage is TRBJ2-7; D gene uncertain. Germline lookup yields CDR1 SNHLY and CDR2 FYNNEI. The CDR3 has 14 amino acids. The V end was cut by 6 bases, the J end by 4 bases, with 16 bases between. CDR3 bases: TGTGCCAGCAGCCCCTCCAAGGGCCGGTACGAGCAGTACTTC. Its protein product is CASSPSKGRYEQYF.

This clonotype was recorded at least ten times. V is TRBV7-9 and J is TRBJ1-5; D is unresolved. CDR3 length: 15 amino acids. The ends were cut back, 1 base at V and 7 bases at J, with 14 bases in the middle. CDR1 is SEHNR, CDR2 FQNEAQ, per germline (reference sequence). The CDR3 is CASSLGGNGEQPQHF. For the CDR3, the DNA is TGTGCCAGCAGCTTAGGAGGGAACGGCGAACAGCCCCAGCATTTT.

The genes are TRBV10-3 and TRBJ2-2, with D unresolved. CDR3 length: 15 amino acids. Trimming pared 0 bases from V and 1 base from J, leaving 6 bases between. Germline CDR1 is ENHRY and CDR2 is SYGVKD. The CDR3 nucleotides are TGTGCCATCAGTGAGTCGGTACGGAACACCGGGGAGCTGTTTTTT. Translation gives CAISESVRNTGELFF.

This rearrangement joins TRBV12-3 or TRBV12-4 to TRBJ2-7, with 7 nucleotides matching TRBD2. V shed 6 bases, J shed 4 bases, and the junction held 6 bases outside the gene matches. This CDR3 has 13 amino acids. The CDR3 here is CASRGGSIYEQYF. CDR3 in DNA: TGTGCCAGCAGGGGCGGGAGCATTTACGAGCAGTACTTC.

As for this clonotype: A much larger clonotype is one base distant, so this may be a read error. The chain combines TRBV11-3 with TRBJ2-6, with D unclear. Trimming stripped 5 bases from V and 2 bases from J, with 4 bases between. Germline CDR1 SGHNT, CDR2 YENEEA. This CDR3 has 13 amino acids. CDR3 nucleotides: TGTGCCAGCAGCCAGCCTGGGGCCAACGTCCTGACTTTC. Its protein product is CASSQPGANVLTF. Full variable domain (missing parts from reference TRBV11-3 and TRBJ2-6): EAGVVQSPRYKIIEKKQPVAFWCNPISGHNTLYWYLQNLGQGPELLIRYENEEAVDDSQLPKDRFSAERLKGVDSTLKIQPAELGDSAVYLCASSQPGANVLTFGAGSRLTVL.

V usage is TRBV25-1 and J usage is TRBJ1-4; 8 bases are a match to TRBD1. The J segment lost 3 bases and the V segment lost 6 bases, leaving 6 bases of the junction unmatched. Germline V gives CDR1 MGHDK, CDR2 SYGVNS. The CDR3 totals 15 residues. The CDR3 nucleotides read TGTGCCAGCAGCGTGACGACAGGGGCTAATGAAAAACTGTTTTTT. Its protein product is CASSVTTGANEKLFF.

This clonotype was detected a few times. V gene TRBV7-9 combines with J gene TRBJ1-1; 8 positions match TRBD1. Trimming took 5 bases from V and 5 from J; bases not matched to a gene: 10. From germline, CDR1 is SEHNR and CDR2 FQNEAQ (reference sequence). There are 15 residues in the CDR3. The CDR3 sequence: CASSAVRQGRTEAFF. In DNA, the CDR3 is TGTGCCAGCAGCGCTGTAAGACAGGGGAGGACTGAAGCTTTCTTT. The variable domain in full, completed from reference TRBV7-9 and TRBJ1-1, reads DTGVSQNPRHKITKRGQNVTFRCDPISEHNRLYWYRQTLGQGPEFLTYFQNEAQLEKSRLLSDRFSAERPKGSFSTLEIQRTEQGDSAMYLCASSAVRQGRTEAFFGQGTRLTVV.

The chain has TRBV25-1 and TRBJ2-5, with 9 nucleotides matching TRBD1. Germline CDR1 MGHDK, CDR2 SYGVNS. The CDR3 has 16 amino acids. Trimming cost V 8 bases and J 7 bases; bases outside gene matches: 17. CDR3 nucleotides: TGTGCCAGCTCACCCCCGGGACAGGGCCTCACCTTGACCCAGTACTTC. It is translated as CASSPPGQGLTLTQYF.

A remark on this clonotype: A junction boundary mismatches the germline segment, possibly from a read error. The rearrangement uses TRBV7-2 and TRBJ1-1, with no clear D. Per the germline V gene, CDR1 is SGHTA and CDR2 is FQGNSA. The length of the CDR3 is 11 residues. CDR3 residues: CASSQEPEAFF. CDR3 in DNA: TGCGCCAGCAGCCAAGAGCCTGAAGCTTTCTTT.

As for this clonotype: A much larger clone is a single base away; this may be a read error. The chain is built from TRBV29-1 and TRBJ1-6; D is unresolved. Germline V gene lookup returns CDR1 SQVTM and CDR2 ANQGSEA. V dropped 7 bases and J dropped 3 bases, with 16 bases sitting between them. This CDR3 contains 15 residues. CDR3 nucleotide sequence: TGCAGCGCTGGGTTGGAAGCGGACTATAATTCACCCCTCCACTTT. Its translation is CSAGLEADYNSPLHF.

CDR3 sequence reads: CASSVASGVRETQYF. The CDR3 DNA is TGTGCCAGCAGCGTAGCTTCGGGCGTCCGGGAGACCCAGTACTTC. This sequence joins TRBV9 and TRBJ2-5, with D unclear. This CDR3 has 15 amino acids. The V end lost 0 bases, the J end lost 5 bases, and 14 bases lay between the germline ends. The V gene's germline CDR1 is SGDLS and CDR2 YYNGEE.

The V call is TRBV25-1, the J call TRBJ1-2, with D possibly TRBD1 on 5 matching bases. Trimming took off 3 bases at V and 4 bases at J, with 15 bases between the two ends. CDR1 MGHDK and CDR2 SYGVNS come from the germline V gene. The CDR3 has 15 amino acids. This CDR3 reads CASSDSAGGTYGYTF. CDR3 bases: TGTGCCAGCAGTGATAGTGCCGGGGGGACCTATGGCTACACCTTC.

In its sample, this clonotype was seen a few times. At one end, the junction sequence differs from germline, possibly due to a read error. The V and J genes are TRBV12-3 or TRBV12-4 and TRBJ1-2; D not resolved. The CDR3 length is 14 residues. CDR3 in amino acids: CASSFSDGLSRSAF. CDR3 DNA: TGTGCCAGCAGTTTTTCCGACGGATTGAGCAGGTCTGCCTTC.